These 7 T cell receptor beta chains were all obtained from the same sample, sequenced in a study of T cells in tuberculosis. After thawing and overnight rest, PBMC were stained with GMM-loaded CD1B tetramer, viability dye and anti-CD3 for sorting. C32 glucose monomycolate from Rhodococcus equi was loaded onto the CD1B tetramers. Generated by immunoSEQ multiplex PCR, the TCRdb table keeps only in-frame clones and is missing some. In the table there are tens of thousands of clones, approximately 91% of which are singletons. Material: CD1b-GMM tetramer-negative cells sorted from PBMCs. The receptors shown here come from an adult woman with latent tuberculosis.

CDR3 sequence: CASREGLANQPQHF. The CDR3 DNA reads TGTGCCAGCAGGGAGGGACTGGCCAATCAGCCCCAGCATTTT. The J gene is TRBJ1-5, the V gene TRBV6-5, with a tentative D call TRBD1 (5 bases). Trimming pared 6 bases from V and 3 bases from J, leaving 12 bases between. In germline, CDR1 is MNHEY, CDR2 SVGAGI. The CDR3 is 14 amino acids.

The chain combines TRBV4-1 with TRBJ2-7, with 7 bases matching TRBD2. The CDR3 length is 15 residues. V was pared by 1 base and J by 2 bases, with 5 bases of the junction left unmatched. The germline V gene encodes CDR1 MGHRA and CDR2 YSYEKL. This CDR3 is CASSQGFRGAYEQYV. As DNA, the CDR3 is TGCGCCAGCAGCCAAGGATTTCGGGGGGCCTACGAGCAGTACGTC.

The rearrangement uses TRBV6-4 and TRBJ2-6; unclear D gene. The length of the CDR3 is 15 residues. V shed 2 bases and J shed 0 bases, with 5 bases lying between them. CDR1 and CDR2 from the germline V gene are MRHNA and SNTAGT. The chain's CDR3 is CASSDLPSGANVLTF. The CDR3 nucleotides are TGTGCCAGCAGTGACCTCCCCTCTGGGGCCAACGTCCTGACTTTC.

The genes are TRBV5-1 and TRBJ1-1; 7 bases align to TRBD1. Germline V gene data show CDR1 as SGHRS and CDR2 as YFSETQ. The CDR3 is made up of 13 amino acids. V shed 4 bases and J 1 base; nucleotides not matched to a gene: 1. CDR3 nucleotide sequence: TGCGCCAGCAGCCGACAGGGGAACACTGAAGCTTTCTTT. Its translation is CASSRQGNTEAFF.

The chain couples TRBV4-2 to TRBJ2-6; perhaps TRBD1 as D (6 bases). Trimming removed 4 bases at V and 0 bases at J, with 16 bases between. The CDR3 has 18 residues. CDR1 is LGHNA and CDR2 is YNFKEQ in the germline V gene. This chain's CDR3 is CASSLTNPQGSGANVLTF. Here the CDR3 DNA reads TGTGCCAGCAGCCTAACAAACCCACAGGGCTCTGGGGCCAACGTCCTGACTTTC.

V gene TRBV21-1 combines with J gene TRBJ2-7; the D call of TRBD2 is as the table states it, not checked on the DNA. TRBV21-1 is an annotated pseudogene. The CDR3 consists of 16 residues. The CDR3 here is CASSKNRRARSFEQYV. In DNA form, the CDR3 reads TGTGCCAGCAGCAAAAACCGGAGGGCTCGGTCGTTCGAGCAGTACGTC.

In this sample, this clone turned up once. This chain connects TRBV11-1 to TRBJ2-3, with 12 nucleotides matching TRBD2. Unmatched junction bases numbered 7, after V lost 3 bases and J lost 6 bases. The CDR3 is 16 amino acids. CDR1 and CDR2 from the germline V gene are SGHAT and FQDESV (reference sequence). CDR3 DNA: TGTGCCAGCAGCTTGACTAGCGGGGGCATCCTCGATACGCAGTATTTT. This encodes CASSLTSGGILDTQYF.